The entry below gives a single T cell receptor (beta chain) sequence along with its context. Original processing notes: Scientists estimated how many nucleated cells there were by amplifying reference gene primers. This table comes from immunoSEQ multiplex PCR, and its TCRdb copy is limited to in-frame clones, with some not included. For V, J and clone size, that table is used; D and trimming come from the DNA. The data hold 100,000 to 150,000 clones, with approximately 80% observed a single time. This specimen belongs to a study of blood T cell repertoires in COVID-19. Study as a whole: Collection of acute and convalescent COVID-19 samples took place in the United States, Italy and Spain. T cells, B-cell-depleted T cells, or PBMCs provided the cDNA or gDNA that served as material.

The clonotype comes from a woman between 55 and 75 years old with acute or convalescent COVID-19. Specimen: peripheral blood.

CDR3 nucleotides: TGTGCCAGCAGTTACCAGGGACAGGGCGGTCAGCCCCAGCATTTT. Protein: CASSYQGQGGQPQHF. V is TRBV6-6 and J is TRBJ1-5; 9 nucleotides align to TRBD1. The CDR3 extends over 15 amino acids. CDR1 and CDR2 from the germline V gene are MNHNY and SVGAGI (reference sequence). The V gene end was trimmed by 2 bases and the J gene end by 6 bases; junction bases not matched to a gene: 5.